This TCR beta chain was documented in a study of glioma-infiltrating T cells after dendritic cell vaccination. Study-level background: Dendritic cell vaccination trial patients had either newly diagnosed or recurrent glioblastoma. Between 2003 and 2012, patients got autologous tumor lysate-pulsed dendritic cell vaccines.

The germline V gene has CDR1 MGHDK and CDR2 SYGVNS. The CDR3 is 12 amino acids. Trimming shortened V by 5 bases and J by 1 base, and 5 bases separated the two germline ends. A single count supports this clone. At the DNA level, this CDR3 is encoded by other sequences in the same sample as well. Time point of the sample: after dendritic cell vaccination, including at tumor progression/relapse. The repertoire was sequenced with immunoSEQ multiplex PCR; TCRdb's copy has only in-frame clones and lacks some. The table lists roughly 100,000 clones, around four fifths of them singletons, with roughly 6.8% in the top ten.

The sample in question was blood, obtained after dendritic cell vaccination. This chain connects TRBV25-1 to TRBJ1-1; D unclear. The TCR originated in a human donor with glioblastoma. In DNA, the CDR3 is TGTGCCAGCAGTACGGGGAACACTGAAGCTTTCTTT. It is translated as CASSTGNTEAFF.